The 22 T cell receptor beta chains presented below share a single source sample, sequenced in a study of blood T cell repertoires in COVID-19. The repertoire was sequenced with immunoSEQ multiplex PCR; TCRdb's copy has only in-frame clones and lacks some. The sample includes some 290,000 clones, roughly 90% of them seen just once. The sample consisted of peripheral blood. Receptors originate from a woman aged 30 to 39 with COVID-19, enrolled during active disease.

The V call is TRBV2, the J call TRBJ2-1, with 9 positions matching TRBD2. This CDR3 has 15 residues. J was trimmed by 12 bases and V by 3 bases; bases with no gene match: 12. CDR1 is SNHLY, CDR2 FYNNEI, per germline. CDR3 residues: CASSDGPGLASRQFF. CDR3 nucleotide sequence: TGTGCCAGCAGTGATGGGCCGGGACTAGCCTCAAGGCAGTTCTTC. The full variable domain, completed using reference TRBV2 and TRBJ2-1, is EPEVTQTPSHQVTQMGQEVILRCVPISNHLYFYWYRQILGQKVEFLVSFYNNEISEKSEIFDDQFSVERPDGSNFTLKIRSTKLEDSAMYFCASSDGPGLASRQFFGPGTRLTVL.

The chain joins TRBV7-3 to TRBJ2-1; TRBD2 aligns across 9 bases. V lost 5 bases, J lost 1 base, and 18 bases stayed unmatched. The germline V gene has CDR1 SGHTA and CDR2 FQGTGA. CDR3 size: 20 residues. CDR3 amino acids: CASSHWASGKIERSYNEQFF. In DNA, the CDR3 is TGTGCCAGCAGCCATTGGGCTAGCGGGAAAATCGAACGATCCTACAATGAGCAGTTCTTC.

This chain connects TRBV19 to TRBJ2-1; D gene unclear. The V and J ends lost 6 bases and 1 base respectively, with 13 bases between them. Looked up from germline, CDR1 is LNHDA and CDR2 is SQIVND (reference sequence). The CDR3 is made up of 15 amino acids. CDR3 nucleotide sequence: TGTGCCAGTAGAAAGGCAGCGATGTCCTACAATGAGCAGTTCTTC. Translating gives CASRKAAMSYNEQFF.

The chain recombines TRBV7-8 with TRBJ2-1; D possibly corresponds to TRBD1 (6 bases). CDR1 is SGHVS, CDR2 FQNEAQ, per germline. The V end lost 5 bases, the J end lost 5 bases, and 19 bases lay between the germline ends. This CDR3 contains 16 residues. The CDR3 loop reads CASSRTGHSPDNEQFF. DNA for the CDR3: TGTGCCAGCAGCCGGACGGGACACTCGCCGGACAATGAGCAGTTCTTC.

The chain is built from TRBV24-1 and TRBJ2-1, with D perhaps matching TRBD2 (6 bases). V was clipped by 7 bases and J by 3 bases, with 9 bases between them. The V gene's germline CDR1 is KGHDR and CDR2 SFDVKD. CDR3 size: 13 residues. The CDR3 DNA is TGTGCCACCAGCGGAGGGGACTACAATGAGCAGTTCTTC. Its translation: CATSGGDYNEQFF.

The rearrangement uses TRBV29-1 and TRBJ2-7; D not certain. The germline gives CDR1 SQVTM, CDR2 ANQGSEA. The CDR3 runs to 11 residues. V was trimmed by 0 bases and J by 4 bases, leaving 4 bases between them. CDR3 sequence: CSVEERYEQYF. CDR3 DNA sequence: TGCAGCGTTGAAGAGCGATACGAGCAGTACTTC.

The chain couples TRBV30 to TRBJ2-7, with D possibly TRBD2 on 6 matching bases. The V end lost 4 bases, the J end lost 3 bases, and 16 bases lay between the germline ends. The CDR3 consists of 14 residues. In germline, CDR1 is GTSNPN, CDR2 SVGIG (reference sequence). The CDR3 protein is CAWTSGRGNYEQYF. CDR3 bases: TGTGCCTGGACCTCGGGGCGGGGAAACTACGAGCAGTACTTC.

The chain links TRBV10-2 to TRBJ1-1; 9 bases align to TRBD1. The CDR3 runs 15 residues. Germline V CDR1 and CDR2: WSHSY, SAAADI. V lost 6 bases to trimming and J lost 3 bases; unmatched junction nucleotides: 8. CDR3 sequence (DNA): TGCGCCAGCAGCTGGGACAGGGTGAAGGACACTGAAGCTTTCTTT. It codes for CASSWDRVKDTEAFF.

This sequence joins TRBV27 and TRBJ2-2; D not resolved. The CDR3 runs to 14 residues. V lost 6 bases, J lost 8 bases, and 16 bases lay in between. Germline CDR1 is MNHEY and CDR2 is SMNVEV (reference sequence). In DNA form, the CDR3 reads TGTGCCAGCAGGCCCACGGGTCTGGTTGGGGAGCTGTTTTTT. It encodes CASRPTGLVGELFF.

Here the CDR3 reads CASSFATGRGYTF. Here the CDR3 DNA reads TGTGCCAGCAGTTTTGCTACAGGGAGAGGCTACACCTTC. The rearrangement uses TRBV7-9 and TRBJ1-2; D is possibly TRBD1 (6 bases). The CDR3 covers 13 residues. Germline CDR1 is SEHNR and CDR2 is FQNEAQ (reference sequence). Between the trimmed V and J ends, which lost 6 bases and 8 bases, there was a span of 16 bases.

The chain recombines TRBV30 with TRBJ2-5, with D tentatively TRBD1 (5 bases). This CDR3 spans 15 amino acids. V was cut by 2 bases and J by 5 bases, with 18 bases left in between. Germline loops: CDR1 GTSNPN, CDR2 SVGIG (reference sequence). The CDR3 reads CAWSTPGWETETQYF. The CDR3 DNA sequence: TGTGCCTGGAGTACCCCAGGGTGGGAAACGGAGACCCAGTACTTC.

V is TRBV7-9 and J is TRBJ1-3, with TRBD1 as a possible D gene (6 bases). The CDR3 length is 15 residues. CDR1 and CDR2 from the germline V gene are SEHNR and FQNEAQ (reference sequence). V was pared by 5 bases and J by 3 bases, with 14 bases between. The CDR3 loop is CASSPGDLFGNTIYF. The CDR3 DNA sequence: TGTGCCAGCAGCCCAGGGGACCTCTTTGGAAACACCATATATTTT.

V gene TRBV7-9 combines with J gene TRBJ1-1; D is unclear. The CDR3 is 15 residues long. Trimming removed 1 base at V and 2 bases at J, with 11 bases between. Germline CDR1 reads SEHNR; CDR2 reads FQNEAQ (reference sequence). In nucleotides, the CDR3 is TGTGCCAGCAGCTTAGGGCTTACGTTAAACACTGAAGCTTTCTTT. Encoded protein: CASSLGLTLNTEAFF.

The chain employs TRBV15 and TRBJ1-5, with 7 bases aligning to TRBD1. The CDR3 loop spans 15 amino acids. V lost 8 bases to trimming and J lost 7 bases; unmatched junction nucleotides: 14. Per the germline V gene, CDR1 is LNHNV and CDR2 is YYDKDF (reference sequence). CDR3 nucleotide sequence: TGTGCCACCGCGGCAGACAGGGAAATATCCCAGCCCCAGCATTTT. Amino acids: CATAADREISQPQHF.

The J gene is TRBJ2-7, the V gene TRBV7-9; 8 bases are a match to TRBD2. CDR3 length: 14 residues. The trim removed 3 bases at V and 7 bases at J, leaving 8 bases unmatched. The germline gives CDR1 SEHNR, CDR2 FQNEAQ (reference sequence). This CDR3 is CASSFTNIAGEQYF. DNA for the CDR3: TGTGCCAGCAGCTTTACGAACATAGCGGGAGAGCAGTACTTC.

The genes are TRBV2 and TRBJ2-3; 7 bases map to TRBD1. V shed 6 bases, J shed 2 bases, and the junction held 8 bases outside the gene matches. The germline V gene encodes CDR1 SNHLY and CDR2 FYNNEI. The CDR3 extends over 15 amino acids. The DNA of the CDR3 is TGTGCCAGCAGCCTGGGGACAGAACTCACAGATACGCAGTATTTT. This encodes CASSLGTELTDTQYF.

This rearrangement joins TRBV6-2 or TRBV6-3 to TRBJ2-7; 9 bases fit TRBD2. J gave up 6 bases and V 4 bases, and 10 bases lay outside the gene matches. This CDR3 comprises 15 residues. Germline V gene lookup returns CDR1 MNHEY and CDR2 SVGEGT. CDR3 residues: CASSWFAGGPLEQYF. The CDR3 DNA sequence: TGTGCCAGCAGTTGGTTTGCGGGAGGGCCGCTCGAGCAGTACTTC.

This clone was detected only once. The V gene is TRBV3-1 (or the pseudogene TRBV3-2), the J gene TRBJ1-1; TRBD1 agrees at 7 bases. Trimming cost V 4 bases and J 6 bases; bases outside gene matches: 8. CDR3 length: 14 residues. Per the germline V gene, CDR1 is LGHDT and CDR2 is YNNKEL (reference sequence). The CDR3 protein is CASSPTQGSAEAFF. CDR3 in DNA: TGTGCCAGCAGCCCGACACAGGGGTCCGCTGAAGCTTTCTTT.

Here the CDR3 reads CASSEQGGETQYF. The DNA for the CDR3 is TGTGCCAGCAGTGAGCAGGGCGGAGAGACCCAGTACTTC. The chain recombines TRBV2 with TRBJ2-5, with TRBD1 as a possible D gene (5 bases). CDR1 is SNHLY, CDR2 FYNNEI, per germline. CDR3 size: 13 residues. Trimming took 3 bases from V and 4 from J, leaving 9 bases between them.

The CDR3 protein is CASSKEHLNQPQHF. The CDR3 DNA sequence: TGTGCCAGCAGCAAAGAACACCTCAATCAGCCCCAGCATTTT. The J gene is TRBJ1-5, the V gene TRBV21-1; the table's D call of TRBD1 was not tested on the DNA. TRBV21-1 is a documented pseudogene. This CDR3 spans 14 amino acids.

In this sample, this clone turned up once. The CDR3, as DNA: TGTGCCAGTAGAGATAGGAGCTCCTCGAGCCCCAAAGTGAATGAGCAGTTCTTC. It yields the protein CASRDRSSSSPKVNEQFF. The genes are TRBV19 and TRBJ2-1; D is unclear. V was cut by 6 bases and J by 7 bases, with 28 bases left in between. CDR1 LNHDA and CDR2 SQIVND come from the germline V gene (reference sequence). The CDR3 spans 18 residues.

J is TRBJ2-7 and V is TRBV19, with D unclear. Deletions cut 11 bases from V and 6 bases from J, with 11 bases between. The CDR3 has 10 residues. The germline V gene encodes CDR1 LNHDA and CDR2 SQIVND (reference sequence). The CDR3, as DNA: TGTGCCCCCAAGCGAGGCGAGCAGTACTTC. Amino acid sequence: CAPKRGEQYF.